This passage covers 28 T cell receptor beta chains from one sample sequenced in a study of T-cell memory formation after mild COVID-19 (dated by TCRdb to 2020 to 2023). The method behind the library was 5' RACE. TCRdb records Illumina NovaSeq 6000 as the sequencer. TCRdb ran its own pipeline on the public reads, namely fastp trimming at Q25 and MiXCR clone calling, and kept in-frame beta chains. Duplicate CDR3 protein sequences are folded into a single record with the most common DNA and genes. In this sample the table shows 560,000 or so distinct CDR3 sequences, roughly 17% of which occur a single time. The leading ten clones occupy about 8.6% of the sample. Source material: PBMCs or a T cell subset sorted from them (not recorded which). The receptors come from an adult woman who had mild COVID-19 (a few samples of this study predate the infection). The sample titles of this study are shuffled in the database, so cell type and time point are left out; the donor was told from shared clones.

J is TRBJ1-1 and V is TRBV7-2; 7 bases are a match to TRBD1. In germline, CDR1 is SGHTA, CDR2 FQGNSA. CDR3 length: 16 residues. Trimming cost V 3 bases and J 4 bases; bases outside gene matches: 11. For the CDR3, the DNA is TGTGCCAGCAGCTTCGACCCCGGGACAGTCCCCACTGAAGCTTTCTTT. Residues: CASSFDPGTVPTEAFF.

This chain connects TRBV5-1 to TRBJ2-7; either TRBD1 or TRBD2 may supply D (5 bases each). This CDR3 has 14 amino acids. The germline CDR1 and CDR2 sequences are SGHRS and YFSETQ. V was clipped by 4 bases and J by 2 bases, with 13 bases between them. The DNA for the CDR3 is TGCGCCAGCAGCCCCGGGATGGGGGCCTACGAGCAGTACTTC. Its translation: CASSPGMGAYEQYF.

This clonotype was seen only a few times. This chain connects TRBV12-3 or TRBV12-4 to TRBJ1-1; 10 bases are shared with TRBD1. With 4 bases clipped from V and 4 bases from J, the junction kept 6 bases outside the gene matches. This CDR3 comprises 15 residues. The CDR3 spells CASSSDRGRLTEAFF. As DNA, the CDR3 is TGTGCCAGCAGTTCAGACAGGGGGCGGCTCACTGAAGCTTTCTTT.

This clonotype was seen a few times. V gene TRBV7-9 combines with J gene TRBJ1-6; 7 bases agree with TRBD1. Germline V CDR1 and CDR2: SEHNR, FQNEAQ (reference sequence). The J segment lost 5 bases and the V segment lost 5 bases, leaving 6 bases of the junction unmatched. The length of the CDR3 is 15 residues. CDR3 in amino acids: CASSAPGQNNSPLHF. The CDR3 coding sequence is TGTGCCAGCAGCGCCCCGGGACAGAATAATTCACCCCTCCACTTT.

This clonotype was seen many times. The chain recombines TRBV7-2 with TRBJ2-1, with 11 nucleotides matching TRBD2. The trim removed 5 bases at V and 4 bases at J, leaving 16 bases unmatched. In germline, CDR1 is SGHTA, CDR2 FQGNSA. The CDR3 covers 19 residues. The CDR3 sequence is CASSLNPPRLAGRYNEQFF. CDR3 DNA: TGTGCCAGCAGCCTAAATCCCCCAAGACTAGCGGGGAGGTACAATGAGCAGTTCTTC.

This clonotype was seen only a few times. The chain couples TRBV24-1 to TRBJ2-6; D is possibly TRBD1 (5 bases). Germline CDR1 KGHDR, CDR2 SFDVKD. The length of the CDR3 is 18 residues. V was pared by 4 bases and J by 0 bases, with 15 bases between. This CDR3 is CATSDPRVSSSGANVLTF. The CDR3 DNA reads TGTGCCACCAGTGACCCCAGGGTTTCAAGCTCTGGGGCCAACGTCCTGACTTTC.

The CDR3 DNA reads as TGTGCCAGCAGCTTAGCCGGGACAGGGGGCCCTAATGAAAAACTGTTTTTT. Protein sequence: CASSLAGTGGPNEKLFF. The chain carries TRBV11-2 and TRBJ1-4; 12 bases align to TRBD1. V shed 1 base, J shed 3 bases, and the junction held 3 bases outside the gene matches. This CDR3 comprises 17 residues. From germline, CDR1 is SGHAT and CDR2 FQNNGV.

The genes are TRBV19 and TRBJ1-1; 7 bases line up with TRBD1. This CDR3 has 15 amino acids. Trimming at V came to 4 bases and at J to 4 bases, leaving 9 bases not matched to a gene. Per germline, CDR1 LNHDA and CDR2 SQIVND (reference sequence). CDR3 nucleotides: TGTGCCAGTAGTAAAATGACCAGGGGGTCCACTGAAGCTTTCTTT. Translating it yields CASSKMTRGSTEAFF.

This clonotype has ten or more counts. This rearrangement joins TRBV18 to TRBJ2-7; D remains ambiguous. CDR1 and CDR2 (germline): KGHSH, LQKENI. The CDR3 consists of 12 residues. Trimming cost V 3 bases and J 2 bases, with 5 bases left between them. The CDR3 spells CASSPYPYEQYF. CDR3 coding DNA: TGTGCCAGCTCACCTTATCCCTACGAGCAGTACTTC.

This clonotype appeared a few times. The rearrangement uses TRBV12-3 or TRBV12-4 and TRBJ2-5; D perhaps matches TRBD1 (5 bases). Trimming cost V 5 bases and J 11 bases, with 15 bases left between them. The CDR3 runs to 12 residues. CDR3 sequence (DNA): TGTGCCAGCAGTCCGAGAGTTGGGGCTCAGTACTTC. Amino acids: CASSPRVGAQYF.

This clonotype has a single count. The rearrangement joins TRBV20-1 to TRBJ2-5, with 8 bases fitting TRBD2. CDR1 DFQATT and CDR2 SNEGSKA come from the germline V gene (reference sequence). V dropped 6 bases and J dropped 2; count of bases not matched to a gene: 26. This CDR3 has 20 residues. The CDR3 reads CSANSYAGGSGGPGQETQYF. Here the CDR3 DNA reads TGCAGTGCAAACTCCTACGCCGGCGGGAGCGGGGGACCCGGGCAAGAGACCCAGTACTTC.

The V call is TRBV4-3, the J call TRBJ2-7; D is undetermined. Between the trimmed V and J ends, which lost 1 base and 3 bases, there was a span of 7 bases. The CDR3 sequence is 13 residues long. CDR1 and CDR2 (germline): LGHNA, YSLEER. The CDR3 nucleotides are TGCGCCAGCAGCCAAGGCATAAACTACGAGCAGTACTTC. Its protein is CASSQGINYEQYF.

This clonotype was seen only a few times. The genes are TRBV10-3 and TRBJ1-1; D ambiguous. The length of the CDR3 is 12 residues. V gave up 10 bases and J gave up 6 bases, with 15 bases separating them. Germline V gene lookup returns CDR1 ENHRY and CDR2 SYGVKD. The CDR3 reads CATSPERSEAFF. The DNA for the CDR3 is TGTGCCACCTCCCCAGAGAGGTCTGAAGCTTTCTTT.

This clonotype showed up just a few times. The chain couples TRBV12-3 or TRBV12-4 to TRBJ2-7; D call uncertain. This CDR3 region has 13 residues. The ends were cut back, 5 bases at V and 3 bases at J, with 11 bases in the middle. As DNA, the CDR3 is TGTGCCAGCAGTGATAGGAACGGCTACGAGCAGTACTTC. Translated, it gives CASSDRNGYEQYF.

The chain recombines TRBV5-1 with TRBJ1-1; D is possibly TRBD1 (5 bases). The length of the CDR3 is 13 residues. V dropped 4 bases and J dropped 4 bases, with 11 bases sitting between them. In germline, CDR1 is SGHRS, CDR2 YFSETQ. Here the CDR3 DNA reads TGCGCCAGCAGCGGGGGGTTCGTCACTGAAGCTTTCTTT. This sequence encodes CASSGGFVTEAFF.

The CDR3 DNA follows: TGTGCCACCAGTGATCCGGGACATTCCGGTGATGAGCAGTTCTTC. Translating it yields CATSDPGHSGDEQFF. This sequence joins TRBV24-1 and TRBJ2-1, with a weak D call TRBD1 (6 bases). Germline-derived CDR1 and CDR2 are KGHDR and SFDVKD. V lost 3 bases and J lost 8, with 16 bases in between. This CDR3 contains 15 residues.

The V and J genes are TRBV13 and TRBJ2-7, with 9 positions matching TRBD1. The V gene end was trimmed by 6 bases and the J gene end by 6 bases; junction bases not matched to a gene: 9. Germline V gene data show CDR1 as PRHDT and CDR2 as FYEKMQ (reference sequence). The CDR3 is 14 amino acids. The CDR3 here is CASRQWTGVGEQYF. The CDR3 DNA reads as TGTGCCAGCAGACAGTGGACAGGGGTGGGCGAGCAGTACTTC.

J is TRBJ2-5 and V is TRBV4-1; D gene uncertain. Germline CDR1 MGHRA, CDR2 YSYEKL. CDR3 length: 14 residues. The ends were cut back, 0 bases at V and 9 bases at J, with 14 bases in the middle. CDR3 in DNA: TGCGCCAGCAGCCAAGAAGGTGTGGGGATTGCCCAGTACTTC. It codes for CASSQEGVGIAQYF.

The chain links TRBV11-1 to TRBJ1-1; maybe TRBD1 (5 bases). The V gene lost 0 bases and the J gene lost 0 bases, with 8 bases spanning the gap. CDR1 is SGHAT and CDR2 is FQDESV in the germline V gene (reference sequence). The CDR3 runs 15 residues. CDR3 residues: CASSLAGPVNTEAFF. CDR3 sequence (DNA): TGTGCCAGCAGCTTAGCGGGACCGGTGAACACTGAAGCTTTCTTT.

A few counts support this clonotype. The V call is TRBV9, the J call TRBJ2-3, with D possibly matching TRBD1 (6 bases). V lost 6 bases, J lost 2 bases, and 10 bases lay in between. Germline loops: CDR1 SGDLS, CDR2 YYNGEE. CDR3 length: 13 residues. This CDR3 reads CASKGGDTDTQYF. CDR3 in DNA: TGTGCCAGCAAAGGGGGAGACACAGATACGCAGTATTTT. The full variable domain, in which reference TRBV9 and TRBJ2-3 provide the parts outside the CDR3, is DSGVTQTPKHLITATGQRVTLRCSPRSGDLSVYWYQQSLDQGLQFLIQYYNGEERAKGNILERFSAQQFPDLHSELNLSSLELGDSALYFCASKGGDTDTQYFGPGTRLTVL.

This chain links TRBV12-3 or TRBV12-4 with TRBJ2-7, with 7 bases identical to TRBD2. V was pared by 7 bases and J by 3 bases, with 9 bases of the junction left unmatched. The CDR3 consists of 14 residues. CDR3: CASTPVSGGYEQYF. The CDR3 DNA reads TGTGCCAGCACCCCAGTTTCGGGGGGCTACGAGCAGTACTTC.

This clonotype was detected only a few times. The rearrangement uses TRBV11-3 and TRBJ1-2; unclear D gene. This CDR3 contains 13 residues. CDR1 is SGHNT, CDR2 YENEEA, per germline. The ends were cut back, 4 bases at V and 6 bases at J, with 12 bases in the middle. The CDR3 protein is CASSSNPGNGYTF. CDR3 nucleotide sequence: TGTGCCAGCAGCTCAAACCCAGGCAATGGCTACACCTTC. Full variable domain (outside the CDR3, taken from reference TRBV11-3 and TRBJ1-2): EAGVVQSPRYKIIEKKQPVAFWCNPISGHNTLYWYLQNLGQGPELLIRYENEEAVDDSQLPKDRFSAERLKGVDSTLKIQPAELGDSAVYLCASSSNPGNGYTFGSGTRLTVV.

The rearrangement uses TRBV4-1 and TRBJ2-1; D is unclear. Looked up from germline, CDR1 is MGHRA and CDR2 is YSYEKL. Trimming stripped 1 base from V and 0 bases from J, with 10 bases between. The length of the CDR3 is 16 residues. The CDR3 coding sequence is TGCGCCAGCAGCCAAGTTGGAGTTGGCTCCTACAATGAGCAGTTCTTC. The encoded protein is CASSQVGVGSYNEQFF.

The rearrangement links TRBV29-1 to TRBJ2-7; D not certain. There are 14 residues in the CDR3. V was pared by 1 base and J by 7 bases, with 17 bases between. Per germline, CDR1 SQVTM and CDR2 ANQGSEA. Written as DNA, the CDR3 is TGCAGCGTTGAAGGGGTTGGCAGAGAATCTGAGCAGTACTTC. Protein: CSVEGVGRESEQYF.

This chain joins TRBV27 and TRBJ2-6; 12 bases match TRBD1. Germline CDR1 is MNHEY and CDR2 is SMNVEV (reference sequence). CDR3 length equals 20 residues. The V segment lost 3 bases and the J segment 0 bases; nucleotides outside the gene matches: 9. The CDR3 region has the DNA TGTGCCAGCAGTTTCTGGGGACAGGGGGCCACTAGCTCTGGGGCCAACGTCCTGACTTTC. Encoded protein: CASSFWGQGATSSGANVLTF.

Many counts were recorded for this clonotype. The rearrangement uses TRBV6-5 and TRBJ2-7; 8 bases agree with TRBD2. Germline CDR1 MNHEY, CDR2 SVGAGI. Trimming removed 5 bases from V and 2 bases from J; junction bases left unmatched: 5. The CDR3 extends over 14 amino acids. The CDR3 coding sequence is TGTGCCAGCAGTAGACGGGGGGGACCCTACGAGCAGTACTTC. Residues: CASSRRGGPYEQYF.

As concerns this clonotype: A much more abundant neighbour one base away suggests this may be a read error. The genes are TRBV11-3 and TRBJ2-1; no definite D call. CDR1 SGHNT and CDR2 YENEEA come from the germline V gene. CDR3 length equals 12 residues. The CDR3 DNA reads TGTGCCAGCAGCTTAGACTACTATGAGCAGTTCTTC. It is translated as CASSLDYYEQFF.

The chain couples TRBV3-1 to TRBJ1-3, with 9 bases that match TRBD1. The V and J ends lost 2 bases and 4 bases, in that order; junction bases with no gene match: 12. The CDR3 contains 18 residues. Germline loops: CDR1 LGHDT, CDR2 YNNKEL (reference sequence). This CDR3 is CASSQYGQGLGSGNTIYF. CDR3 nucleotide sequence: TGTGCCAGCAGCCAATACGGACAGGGGCTTGGGTCGGGAAACACCATATATTTT. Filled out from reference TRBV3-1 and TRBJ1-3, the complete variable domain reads DTAVSQTPKYLVTQMGNDKSIKCEQNLGHDTMYWYKQDSKKFLKIMFSYNNKELIINETVPNRFSPKSPDKAHLNLHINSLELGDSAVYFCASSQYGQGLGSGNTIYFGEGSWLTVV.